One sample yielded the 26 T cell receptor beta chains listed below, sequenced in a study of identical twins. Using its own MiXCR run on the 5' RACE reads, TCRdb lists one record per CDR3 protein. This table has fewer than 500,000 distinct CDR3 sequences, roughly an eighth appearing once. Another study also made use of these data, one on yellow fever vaccine responses in identical twins.

The sequenced sample was CD4+ T cells sorted from blood. All receptors derive from a woman aged 18 to 35 in good health.

This clonotype was counted ten times or more. The chain has TRBV5-1 and TRBJ2-7, with 10 bases identical to TRBD2. Germline V lookup: CDR1 SGHRS, CDR2 YFSETQ. The V segment lost 0 bases and the J segment 0 bases; nucleotides outside the gene matches: 3. The CDR3 covers 16 residues. The CDR3 spells CASSLGRTSGSYEQYF. CDR3 sequence (DNA): TGCGCCAGCAGCTTGGGACGGACTAGCGGCTCCTACGAGCAGTACTTC. Supplemented by reference TRBV5-1 and TRBJ2-7, the full variable domain reads KAGVTQTPRYLIKTRGQQVTLSCSPISGHRSVSWYQQTPGQGLQFLFEYFSETQRNKGNFPGRFSGRQFSNSRSEMNVSTLELGDSALYLCASSLGRTSGSYEQYFGPGTRLTVT.

The chain combines TRBV27 with TRBJ2-1, with D tentatively TRBD1 or TRBD2 (5 bases each). Per the germline V gene, CDR1 is MNHEY and CDR2 is SMNVEV (reference sequence). The CDR3 loop spans 15 amino acids. The ends were cut back, 8 bases at V and 5 bases at J, with 19 bases in the middle. CDR3 DNA sequence: TGTGCCAGCGGACGGGGCAGTCTCGGGGACAATGAGCAGTTCTTC. It codes for CASGRGSLGDNEQFF.

The gene calls are TRBV24-1 and TRBJ2-5; the match to TRBD1 covers 9 bases. J was trimmed by 2 bases and V by 4 bases; bases with no gene match: 4. This CDR3 is 15 amino acids long. The germline V gene encodes CDR1 KGHDR and CDR2 SFDVKD. The CDR3 protein is CATSEPGQGQETQYF. The CDR3 bases are TGTGCCACCAGTGAACCGGGACAGGGTCAAGAGACCCAGTACTTC.

The rearrangement links TRBV5-8 to TRBJ2-1; possibly TRBD1 or TRBD2 for D (6 bases each). Germline CDR1 SGHTS, CDR2 YDEGEE. Trimming removed 7 bases from V and 0 bases from J, with 14 bases in between. The CDR3 totals 15 residues. In nucleotides, the CDR3 is TGTGCCAGCGGCCGGGGGCCTCTCTCCTACAATGAGCAGTTCTTC. Protein: CASGRGPLSYNEQFF. Complete variable domain (other parts from reference TRBV5-8 and TRBJ2-1): EAGVTQSPTHLIKTRGQQATLRCSPISGHTSVYWYQQALGLGLQFLLWYDEGEERNRGNFPPRFSGRQFPNYSSELNVNALELEDSALYLCASGRGPLSYNEQFFGPGTRLTVL.

This clonotype was seen at least ten times. This rearrangement joins TRBV27 to TRBJ2-1; 11 bases are shared with TRBD2. The CDR3 consists of 19 residues. After removal of 5 bases from V and 7 bases from J, the junction contained 19 bases not matched to a gene. Germline-derived CDR1 and CDR2 are MNHEY and SMNVEV (reference sequence). The CDR3 sequence: CASSPTGTSGTRPKNEQFF. For the CDR3, the DNA is TGTGCCAGCAGTCCCACCGGGACTAGCGGAACTAGACCAAAAAATGAGCAGTTCTTC.

This chain uses TRBV20-1 with TRBJ1-2; D perhaps matches TRBD1 (5 bases). The length of the CDR3 is 13 residues. Germline V gives CDR1 DFQATT, CDR2 SNEGSKA (reference sequence). The CDR3 reads CSESGSPNYGYTF. In nucleotides, the CDR3 is TGCAGCGAGTCAGGGAGTCCTAACTATGGCTACACCTTC.

This clonotype appeared a few times. This chain uses TRBV24-1 with TRBJ1-2; tentative D call: TRBD1 (5 bases). Trimming took off 10 bases at V and 5 bases at J, with 13 bases between the two ends. This CDR3 contains 12 residues. CDR1 KGHDR and CDR2 SFDVKD come from the germline V gene. The DNA of the CDR3 is TGTGCCACAGGGGACGGCAGTTATGGCTACACCTTC. Its translation: CATGDGSYGYTF.

The V gene is TRBV20-1, the J gene TRBJ1-5, with a weak D call TRBD1 (5 bases). The length of the CDR3 is 16 residues. Germline loops: CDR1 DFQATT, CDR2 SNEGSKA (reference sequence). Trimming cost V 0 bases and J 0 bases, with 12 bases left between them. The DNA for the CDR3 is TGCAGTGCTAGAGATTCCAAACAGGTTAGCAATCAGCCCCAGCATTTT. Amino acids: CSARDSKQVSNQPQHF.

This clonotype was seen a few times. The CDR3 loop is CSAHVSAQETQYF. CDR3 in DNA: TGCAGTGCCCACGTATCGGCCCAAGAGACCCAGTACTTC. The genes are TRBV20-1 and TRBJ2-5; no definite D call. Trimming cost V 6 bases and J 1 base, with 12 bases left between them. In germline, CDR1 is DFQATT, CDR2 SNEGSKA (reference sequence). CDR3 length equals 13 residues.

The CDR3 loop reads CASSISGTGANVLTF. In DNA, the CDR3 is TGTGCCAGTAGTATTTCGGGGACTGGGGCCAACGTCCTGACTTTC. The V call is TRBV19, the J call TRBJ2-6, with a weak D call TRBD2 (5 bases). The CDR3 sequence is 15 residues long. Germline CDR1 is LNHDA and CDR2 is SQIVND (reference sequence). V was trimmed by 3 bases and J by 2 bases, leaving 8 bases between them.

This clonotype was counted once. The rearrangement links TRBV11-2 to TRBJ2-3; D is possibly TRBD2 (7 bases). CDR3 length equals 17 residues. Looked up from germline, CDR1 is SGHAT and CDR2 is FQNNGV. Trimming removed 0 bases from V and 2 bases from J, with 15 bases in between. For the CDR3, the DNA is TGTGCCAGCAGCTTAGATCGGAGGGGGGGAAACACAGATACGCAGTATTTT. As protein: CASSLDRRGGNTDTQYF.

The gene calls are TRBV7-8 and TRBJ2-5; no firm D call. Trimming cost V 6 bases and J 1 base, with 12 bases left between them. Germline CDR1 and CDR2: SGHVS and FQNEAQ. This CDR3 comprises 14 residues. The CDR3 region is CASSFTEIQETQYF. The CDR3 DNA sequence: TGTGCCAGCAGTTTCACAGAGATCCAAGAGACCCAGTACTTC. The complete variable domain, with remaining parts taken from reference TRBV7-8 and TRBJ2-5, reads GAGVSQSPRYKVAKRGQDVALRCDPISGHVSLFWYQQALGQGPEFLTYFQNEAQLDKSGLPSDRFFAERPEGSVSTLKIQRTQQEDSAVYLCASSFTEIQETQYFGPGTRLLVL.

The V and J genes are TRBV5-6 and TRBJ2-7; D gene ambiguous. The V end lost 6 bases, the J end lost 3 bases, and 13 bases lay between the germline ends. Germline V gene data show CDR1 as SGHDT and CDR2 as YYEEEE. The CDR3 runs 13 residues. CDR3 sequence (DNA): TGTGCCAGCACCCCCCGGTTGGGCTACGAGCAGTACTTC. Amino acids: CASTPRLGYEQYF. Filled out from reference TRBV5-6 and TRBJ2-7, the complete variable domain reads DAGVTQSPTHLIKTRGQQVTLRCSPKSGHDTVSWYQQALGQGPQFIFQYYEEEERQRGNFPDRFSGHQFPNYSSELNVNALLLGDSALYLCASTPRLGYEQYFGPGTRLTVT.

The chain combines TRBV20-1 with TRBJ2-3, with D possibly matching TRBD2 (6 bases). Germline V gives CDR1 DFQATT, CDR2 SNEGSKA (reference sequence). The CDR3 loop spans 15 amino acids. Trimming shortened V by 0 bases and J by 5 bases, and 15 bases separated the two germline ends. The CDR3 DNA sequence: TGCAGTGCTAGAGATGACGGGAGAGGGGTAGATACGCAGTATTTT. Translated: CSARDDGRGVDTQYF.

The chain combines TRBV6-1 with TRBJ1-3; 7 bases line up with TRBD1. After removal of 6 bases from V and 0 bases from J, the junction contained 5 bases not matched to a gene. This CDR3 comprises 15 residues. Germline-derived CDR1 and CDR2 are MNHNS and SASEGT. This CDR3 is CASRRTGDSGNTIYF. In DNA, the CDR3 is TGTGCCAGCAGACGAACAGGGGACTCTGGAAACACCATATATTTT.

This clonotype was detected a few times. The chain links TRBV9 to TRBJ2-1; TRBD1 might be the D (6 bases). The germline V and J ends were trimmed by 1 base and 3 bases, with 14 bases remaining between them. CDR1 is SGDLS and CDR2 is YYNGEE in the germline V gene. The CDR3 consists of 16 residues. The CDR3 DNA reads as TGTGCCAGCAGCGTATTCGACAGGAGCCACTACAATGAGCAGTTCTTC. The encoded protein is CASSVFDRSHYNEQFF.

The gene calls are TRBV20-1 and TRBJ2-7, with 12 bases lining up with TRBD2. In germline, CDR1 is DFQATT, CDR2 SNEGSKA (reference sequence). Trimming took 6 bases from V and 3 from J; bases not matched to a gene: 6. The CDR3 is 14 amino acids. CDR3 amino acids: CSAPGTSGHYEQYF. The CDR3 DNA is TGCAGTGCCCCCGGGACTAGCGGGCACTACGAGCAGTACTTC.

The genes are TRBV7-3 and TRBJ2-2, with D possibly being TRBD1 (6 bases). Looked up from germline, CDR1 is SGHTA and CDR2 is FQGTGA. The CDR3 totals 15 residues. Trimming removed 5 bases at V and 6 bases at J, with 16 bases between. CDR3 residues: CASSQDRIGSGELFF. In nucleotides, the CDR3 is TGTGCCAGCAGCCAAGACAGGATCGGGTCCGGGGAGCTGTTTTTT. Full variable domain (missing parts from reference TRBV7-3 and TRBJ2-2): GAGVSQTPSNKVTEKGKYVELRCDPISGHTALYWYRQSLGQGPEFLIYFQGTGAADDSGLPNDRFFAVRPEGSVSTLKIQRTERGDSAVYLCASSQDRIGSGELFFGEGSRLTVL.

The sample holds many counts of this clonotype. The CDR3 loop is CATSGSQGTDTQYF. The CDR3 DNA is TGTGCCACCAGTGGCTCTCAAGGGACAGATACGCAGTATTTT. This chain joins TRBV24-1 and TRBJ2-3; D not resolved. V lost 5 bases, J lost 3 bases, and 11 bases lay in between. CDR3 length: 14 residues. Looked up from germline, CDR1 is KGHDR and CDR2 is SFDVKD.

The chain carries TRBV3-1 and TRBJ2-3; D is unclear. Germline CDR1 LGHDT, CDR2 YNNKEL (reference sequence). The CDR3 is 12 amino acids. The V end lost 4 bases, the J end lost 6 bases, and 8 bases lay between the germline ends. This chain's CDR3 is CASSPIDDTQYF. The DNA of the CDR3 is TGTGCCAGCAGCCCTATCGACGATACGCAGTATTTT.

In its sample, this clonotype was seen many times. V and J are TRBV20-1 and TRBJ2-3; the D is unclear. Germline-derived CDR1 and CDR2 are DFQATT and SNEGSKA (reference sequence). The CDR3 totals 12 residues. V lost 2 bases and J 5 bases, leaving 8 bases between the germline ends. CDR3 DNA: TGCAGTGCTAGATTGACGGGAGATACGCAGTATTTT. It is translated as CSARLTGDTQYF.

The chain recombines TRBV6-1 with TRBJ2-7; TRBD1 matches at 10 bases. Germline V gene sequence: CDR1 MNHNS, CDR2 SASEGT. The V and J ends lost 4 bases and 4 bases, in that order; junction bases with no gene match: 4. This CDR3 spans 14 amino acids. The DNA for the CDR3 is TGTGCCAGCAGTGGGGACAGGGGAGGGTACGAGCAGTACTTC. Amino acids: CASSGDRGGYEQYF.

Worth noting for this clonotype: With a much larger clone just one base away, this may be a read error. V and J are TRBV12-3 or TRBV12-4 and TRBJ2-5, with 12 nucleotides matching TRBD2. The CDR3 is 15 residues long. V shed 8 bases, J shed 1 base, and the junction held 5 bases outside the gene matches. CDR3 nucleotides: TGTGCCAGCTGGAGGACTAGCGGGGCCCAAGAGACCCAGTACTTC. Residues: CASWRTSGAQETQYF.

In this sample, this clonotype turned up a few times. The chain combines TRBV5-1 with TRBJ2-7; possibly TRBD1 or TRBD2 for D (6 bases each). With 4 bases removed from V and 3 bases from J, the gap between germline ends came to 14 bases. Germline-derived CDR1 and CDR2 are SGHRS and YFSETQ. The length of the CDR3 is 14 residues. The CDR3 DNA reads TGCGCCAGCAGCGGAGGGACATCCTACTACGAGCAGTACTTC. Translating gives CASSGGTSYYEQYF. Full variable domain (missing parts from reference TRBV5-1 and TRBJ2-7): KAGVTQTPRYLIKTRGQQVTLSCSPISGHRSVSWYQQTPGQGLQFLFEYFSETQRNKGNFPGRFSGRQFSNSRSEMNVSTLELGDSALYLCASSGGTSYYEQYFGPGTRLTVT.

This clonotype turned up a few times. This rearrangement joins TRBV20-1 to TRBJ2-3; D not certain. Germline assignment: CDR1 DFQATT and CDR2 SNEGSKA (reference sequence). Trimming pared 0 bases from V and 1 base from J, leaving 2 bases between. The CDR3 is made up of 12 amino acids. DNA of the CDR3: TGCAGTGCTAGAGACGGCACAGATACGCAGTATTTT. This translates into CSARDGTDTQYF.

This clonotype has at least ten counts. The chain couples TRBV6-1 to TRBJ2-5; no reliable D call. The CDR3 has 12 amino acids. The V and J ends lost 5 bases and 4 bases respectively, with 8 bases between them. Germline loops: CDR1 MNHNS, CDR2 SASEGT. The CDR3 loop is CASSYIGETQYF. CDR3 in DNA: TGTGCCAGCAGTTATATCGGAGAGACCCAGTACTTC.